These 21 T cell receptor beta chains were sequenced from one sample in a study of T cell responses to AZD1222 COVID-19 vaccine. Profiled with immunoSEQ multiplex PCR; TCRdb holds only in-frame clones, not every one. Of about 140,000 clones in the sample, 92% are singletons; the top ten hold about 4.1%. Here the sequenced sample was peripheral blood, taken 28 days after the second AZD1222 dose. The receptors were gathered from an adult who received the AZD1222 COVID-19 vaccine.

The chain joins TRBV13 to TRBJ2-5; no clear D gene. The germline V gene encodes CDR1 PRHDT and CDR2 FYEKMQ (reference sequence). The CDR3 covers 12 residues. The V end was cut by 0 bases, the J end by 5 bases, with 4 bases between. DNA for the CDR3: TGTGCCAGCAGCTTAGGTAGGGAGACCCAGTACTTC. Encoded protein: CASSLGRETQYF. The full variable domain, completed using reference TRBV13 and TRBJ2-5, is AAGVIQSPRHLIKEKRETATLKCYPIPRHDTVYWYQQGPGQDPQFLISFYEKMQSDKGSIPDRFSAQQFSDYHSELNMSSLELGDSALYFCASSLGRETQYFGPGTRLLVL.

CDR3 protein: CASSSRTAQGTDTQYF. DNA of the CDR3: TGTGCCAGCAGTTCCCGGACTGCCCAGGGCACAGATACGCAGTATTTT. This sequence joins TRBV6-5 and TRBJ2-3; TRBD2 might be the D (5 bases). The CDR3 consists of 16 residues. CDR1 MNHEY and CDR2 SVGAGI come from the germline V gene. Trimming took off 4 bases at V and 1 base at J, with 15 bases between the two ends.

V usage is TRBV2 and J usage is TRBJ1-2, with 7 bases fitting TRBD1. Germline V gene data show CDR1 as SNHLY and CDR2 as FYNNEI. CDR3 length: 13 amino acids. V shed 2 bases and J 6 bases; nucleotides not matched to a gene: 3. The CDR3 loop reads CASSETGAHGYTF. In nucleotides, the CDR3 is TGTGCCAGCAGTGAAACAGGGGCCCATGGCTACACCTTC.

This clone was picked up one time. The CDR3 sequence is CAISEGGLDGEKLFF. In DNA, the CDR3 is TGTGCCATCAGTGAGGGAGGGCTTGACGGTGAAAAACTGTTTTTT. The gene calls are TRBV10-3 and TRBJ1-4; D is unclear. Germline CDR1 ENHRY, CDR2 SYGVKD. Trimming pared 2 bases from V and 7 bases from J, leaving 14 bases between. This CDR3 contains 15 residues.

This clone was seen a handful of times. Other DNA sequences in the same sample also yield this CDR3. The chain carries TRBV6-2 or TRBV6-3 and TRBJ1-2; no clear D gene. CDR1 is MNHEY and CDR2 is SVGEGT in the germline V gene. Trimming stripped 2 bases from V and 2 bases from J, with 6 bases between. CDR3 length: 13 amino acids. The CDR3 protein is CASSYRENYGYTF. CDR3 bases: TGTGCCAGCAGTTACCGAGAGAACTATGGCTACACCTTC.

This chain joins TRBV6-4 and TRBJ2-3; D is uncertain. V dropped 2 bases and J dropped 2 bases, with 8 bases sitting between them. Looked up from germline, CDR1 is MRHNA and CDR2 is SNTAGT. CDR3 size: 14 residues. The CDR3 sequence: CASSDVADTDTQYF. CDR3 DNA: TGTGCCAGCAGTGACGTGGCAGACACAGATACGCAGTATTTT.

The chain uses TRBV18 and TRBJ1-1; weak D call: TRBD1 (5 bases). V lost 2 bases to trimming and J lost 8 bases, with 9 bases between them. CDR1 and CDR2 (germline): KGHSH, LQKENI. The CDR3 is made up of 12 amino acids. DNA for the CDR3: TGTGCCAGCTCACCAGGGCAGGGCGAAGCTTTCTTT. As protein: CASSPGQGEAFF.

The CDR3 DNA follows: TGTGCCAGCAGCTCGAGTAAACTAGCGGGGGGGCGGTATGAGCAGTTCTTC. Protein: CASSSSKLAGGRYEQFF. This chain connects TRBV13 to TRBJ2-1, with 13 bases that match TRBD2. From germline, CDR1 is PRHDT and CDR2 FYEKMQ (reference sequence). The V gene end was trimmed by 4 bases and the J gene end by 8 bases; junction bases not matched to a gene: 11. The CDR3 runs 17 residues.

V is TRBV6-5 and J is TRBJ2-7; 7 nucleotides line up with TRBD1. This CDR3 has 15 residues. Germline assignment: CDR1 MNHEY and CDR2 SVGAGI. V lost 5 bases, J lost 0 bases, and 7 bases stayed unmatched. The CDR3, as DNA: TGTGCCAGCAGTACCCGGGACAGCGTCTCCTACGAGCAGTACTTC. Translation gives CASSTRDSVSYEQYF.

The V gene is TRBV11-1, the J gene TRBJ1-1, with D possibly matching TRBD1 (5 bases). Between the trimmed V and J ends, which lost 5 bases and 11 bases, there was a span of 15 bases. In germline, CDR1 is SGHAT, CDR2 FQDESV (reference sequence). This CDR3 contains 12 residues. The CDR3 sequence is CASSHVGAEAFF. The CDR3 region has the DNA TGTGCCAGCAGCCACGTCGGGGCGGAGGCTTTCTTT. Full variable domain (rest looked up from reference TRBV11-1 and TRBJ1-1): EAEVAQSPRYKITEKSQAVAFWCDPISGHATLYWYRQILGQGPELLVQFQDESVVDDSQLPKDRFSAERLKGVDSTLKIQPAELGDSAMYLCASSHVGAEAFFGQGTRLTVV.

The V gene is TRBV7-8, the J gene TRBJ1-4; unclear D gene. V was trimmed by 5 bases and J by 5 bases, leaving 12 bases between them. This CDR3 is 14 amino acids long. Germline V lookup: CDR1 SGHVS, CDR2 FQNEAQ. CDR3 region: CASSRGRLNEKLFF. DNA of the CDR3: TGTGCCAGCAGCCGGGGTCGGCTGAATGAAAAACTGTTTTTT.

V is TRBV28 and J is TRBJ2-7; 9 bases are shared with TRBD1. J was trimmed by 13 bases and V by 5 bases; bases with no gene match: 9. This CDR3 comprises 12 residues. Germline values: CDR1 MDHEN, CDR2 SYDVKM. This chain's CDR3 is CASSLRDRVSYF. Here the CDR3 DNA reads TGTGCCAGCAGTCTCCGGGACAGGGTCTCTTACTTC.

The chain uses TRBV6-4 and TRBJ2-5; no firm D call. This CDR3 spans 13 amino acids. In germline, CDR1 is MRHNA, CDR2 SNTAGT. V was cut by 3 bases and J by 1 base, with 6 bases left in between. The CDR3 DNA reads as TGTGCCAGCAGTGAAGGTCCCCAAGAGACCCAGTACTTC. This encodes CASSEGPQETQYF.

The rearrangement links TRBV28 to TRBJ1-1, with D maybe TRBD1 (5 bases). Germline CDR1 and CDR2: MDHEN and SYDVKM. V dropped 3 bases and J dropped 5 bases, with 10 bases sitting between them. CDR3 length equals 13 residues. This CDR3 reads CASSLGVGTEAFF. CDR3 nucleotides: TGTGCCAGCAGTTTGGGGGTGGGGACTGAAGCTTTCTTT.

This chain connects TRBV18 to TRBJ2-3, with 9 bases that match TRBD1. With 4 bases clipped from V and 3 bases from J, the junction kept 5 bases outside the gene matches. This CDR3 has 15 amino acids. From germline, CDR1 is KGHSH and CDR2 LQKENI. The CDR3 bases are TGTGCCAGCTCACTTGCGACAGGGGGGACAGATACGCAGTATTTT. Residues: CASSLATGGTDTQYF.

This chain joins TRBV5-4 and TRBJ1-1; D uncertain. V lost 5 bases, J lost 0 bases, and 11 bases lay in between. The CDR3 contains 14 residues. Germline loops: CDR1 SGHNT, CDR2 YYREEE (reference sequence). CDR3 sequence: CASSLDGMNTEAFF. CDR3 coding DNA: TGTGCCAGCAGTCTAGACGGAATGAACACTGAAGCTTTCTTT.

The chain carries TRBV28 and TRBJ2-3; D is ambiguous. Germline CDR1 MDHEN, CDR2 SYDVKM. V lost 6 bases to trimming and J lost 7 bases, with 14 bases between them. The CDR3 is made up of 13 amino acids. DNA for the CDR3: TGTGCCAGCAGCTCTACCTCCCTATATACGCAGTATTTT. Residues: CASSSTSLYTQYF.

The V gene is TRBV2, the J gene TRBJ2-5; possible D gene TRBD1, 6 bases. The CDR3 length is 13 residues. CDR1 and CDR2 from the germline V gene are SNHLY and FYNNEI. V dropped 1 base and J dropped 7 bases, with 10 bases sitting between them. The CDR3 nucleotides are TGTGCCAGCAGTGAAGTGAAACAGGGGACCCAGTACTTC. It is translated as CASSEVKQGTQYF.

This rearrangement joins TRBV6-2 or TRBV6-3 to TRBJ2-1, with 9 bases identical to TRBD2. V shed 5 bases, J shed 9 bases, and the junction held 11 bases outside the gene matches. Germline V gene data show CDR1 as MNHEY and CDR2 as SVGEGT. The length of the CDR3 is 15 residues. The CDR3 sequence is CASSPSRGRVGEQFF. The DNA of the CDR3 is TGTGCCAGCAGTCCCTCACGCGGGAGGGTGGGTGAGCAGTTCTTC.

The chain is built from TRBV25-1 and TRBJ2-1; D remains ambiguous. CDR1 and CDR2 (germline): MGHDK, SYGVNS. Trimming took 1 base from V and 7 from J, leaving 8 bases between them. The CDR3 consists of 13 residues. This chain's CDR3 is CASSEFGRNEQFF. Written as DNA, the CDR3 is TGTGCCAGCAGTGAATTTGGGCGGAATGAGCAGTTCTTC.

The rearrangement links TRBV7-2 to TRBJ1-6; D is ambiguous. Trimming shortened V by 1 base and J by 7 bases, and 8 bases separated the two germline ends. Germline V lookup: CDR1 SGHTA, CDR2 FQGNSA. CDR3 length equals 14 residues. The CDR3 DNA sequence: TGTGCCAGCAGCTTAGGACTGGGAAATTCACCCCTCCACTTT. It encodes CASSLGLGNSPLHF. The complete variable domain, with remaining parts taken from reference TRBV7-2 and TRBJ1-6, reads GAGVSQSPSNKVTEKGKDVELRCDPISGHTALYWYRQSLGQGLEFLIYFQGNSAPDKSGLPSDRFSAERTGGSVSTLTIQRTQQEDSAVYLCASSLGLGNSPLHFGNGTRLTVT.